What follows are 9 T cell receptor beta chains derived from one specimen sequenced in a study of OX40 agonist ivuxolimab in advanced cancers. The protocol was immunoSEQ multiplex PCR, while the TCRdb copy is restricted to in-frame clones and leaves out a portion. The sample has tens of thousands of clones, roughly 80% seen once. This sample comprised CD4+ or CD8+ T cells sorted from blood, obtained in a trial of the OX40 agonist ivuxolimab. The receptor set was obtained from an adult with an advanced solid tumor such as melanoma, head and neck, liver or kidney cancer.

The V and J genes are TRBV7-2 and TRBJ2-1, with TRBD2 matching 10 bases. Unmatched junction bases numbered 5, after V lost 0 bases and J lost 6 bases. Germline V gene data show CDR1 as SGHTA and CDR2 as FQGNSA. This CDR3 has 16 amino acids. The CDR3 bases are TGTGCCAGCAGCTTAGCGAAGCGGGGGGGAGGCAATGAGCAGTTCTTC. Its protein is CASSLAKRGGGNEQFF.

J is TRBJ2-7 and V is TRBV10-3, with 11 bases that match TRBD1. Germline-derived CDR1 and CDR2 are ENHRY and SYGVKD. The CDR3 runs to 14 residues. V shed 6 bases and J 3 bases; nucleotides not matched to a gene: 4. The CDR3 loop reads CAISGQGAFYEQYF. The CDR3, as DNA: TGTGCCATCAGCGGACAGGGGGCCTTCTACGAGCAGTACTTC.

The chain uses TRBV30 and TRBJ2-5; 13 bases align to TRBD2. V was pared by 0 bases and J by 5 bases, with 3 bases of the junction left unmatched. CDR3 length equals 15 residues. CDR1 GTSNPN and CDR2 SVGIG come from the germline V gene (reference sequence). CDR3 in amino acids: CAWSVLAGGRETQYF. The DNA of the CDR3 is TGTGCCTGGAGTGTACTAGCGGGAGGGCGGGAGACCCAGTACTTC.

The V gene is TRBV19, the J gene TRBJ2-3; D may be TRBD2 (6 bases). This CDR3 has 15 residues. Germline V lookup: CDR1 LNHDA, CDR2 SQIVND (reference sequence). V was cut by 4 bases and J by 10 bases, with 21 bases left in between. The CDR3: CASSKPAGAGLAQYF. CDR3 coding DNA: TGTGCCAGTAGTAAGCCAGCGGGTGCGGGGTTAGCGCAGTATTTT. Complete variable domain (other parts from reference TRBV19 and TRBJ2-3): DGGITQSPKYLFRKEGQNVTLSCEQNLNHDAMYWYRQDPGQGLRLIYYSQIVNDFQKGDIAEGYSVSREKKESFPLTVTSAQKNPTAFYLCASSKPAGAGLAQYFGPGTRLTVL.

The CDR3 spells CASSQTSGRAHEQYF. DNA of the CDR3: TGTGCCAGCAGCCAGACTAGCGGGAGGGCCCACGAGCAGTACTTC. The chain combines TRBV7-6 with TRBJ2-7; 14 bases align to TRBD2. Unmatched junction bases numbered 5, after V lost 5 bases and J lost 5 bases. There are 15 residues in the CDR3. Germline CDR1 SGHVS, CDR2 FNYEAQ.

V is TRBV27 and J is TRBJ2-3; the match to TRBD1 covers 8 bases. Germline V gene data show CDR1 as MNHEY and CDR2 as SMNVEV (reference sequence). After removal of 8 bases from V and 6 bases from J, the junction contained 7 bases not matched to a gene. This CDR3 is built from 13 residues. The CDR3 DNA sequence: TGTGCCAGCGGGAAGACAGGGGCCGATACGCAGTATTTT. Protein: CASGKTGADTQYF.

In this sample, this clone turned up once. The chain carries TRBV27 and TRBJ2-1; no reliable D call. Germline CDR1 and CDR2: MNHEY and SMNVEV (reference sequence). The V gene lost 2 bases and the J gene lost 0 bases, with 23 bases spanning the gap. The CDR3 covers 20 residues. CDR3: CASSLRETHPRRDSYNEQFF. DNA for the CDR3: TGTGCCAGCAGTTTAAGGGAAACTCATCCCCGTCGAGACTCCTACAATGAGCAGTTCTTC.

This clone has only a few counts. The sample carries other DNA sequences with the same CDR3. The chain joins TRBV6-5 to TRBJ1-1, with a weak D call TRBD1 (5 bases). V was trimmed by 6 bases and J by 1 base, leaving 12 bases between them. The CDR3 spans 14 residues. Germline CDR1 MNHEY, CDR2 SVGAGI. The CDR3 region is CASSLLGGNTEAFF. In DNA, the CDR3 is TGTGCCAGCAGCCTTCTGGGGGGGAACACTGAAGCTTTCTTT.

This clone appeared once. The genes are TRBV6-5 and TRBJ1-2; D is unresolved. Between the trimmed V and J ends, which lost 5 bases and 8 bases, there was a span of 18 bases. Germline loops: CDR1 MNHEY, CDR2 SVGAGI. This CDR3 has 14 amino acids. CDR3 loop: CASSLFSSGSGYTF. The CDR3 DNA is TGTGCCAGCAGTCTATTCAGTTCAGGCAGCGGCTACACCTTC.